A selection of T cell receptor beta chains follows, all from one sample in a study of cytomegalovirus exposure and HLA in healthy donors. Here immunoSEQ multiplex PCR was the method, and the copy in TCRdb shows in-frame clones only, minus some. The table includes fewer than 200,000 clones, more than 75% detected once. Sequenced sample: PBMCs. The receptors were sampled from a girl under three years old in good health and CMV-seronegative. The CDR3 runs from the conserved cysteine through the conserved F or W. Fields, in order: V gene, clone size, D gene, J gene, CDR3 protein, CDR3 DNA. A D gene is named only where the DNA matches it firmly. For some rows the clone size is stated as once, few or many, or as a class when expanded; others skip it.

TRBV11-3	NA	NA	TRBJ2-1	CASSLEVRRGTYNEQFF	TGTGCCAGCAGCTTGGAAGTCAGGAGGGGAACCTACAATGAGCAGTTCTTC
TRBV4-2	NA	TRBD2	TRBJ2-7	CASSQGTSGAGAFYEQYF	TGTGCCAGCAGCCAGGGGACTAGCGGGGCGGGGGCCTTCTACGAGCAGTACTTC
TRBV4-1	NA	TRBD1	TRBJ1-2	CASSQAGQGGNDGYTF	TGCGCCAGCAGCCAGGCAGGGCAGGGGGGAAATGACGGCTACACCTTC
TRBV6-1	NA	TRBD1	TRBJ2-1	CASSKNRGPYNEQFF	TGTGCCAGCAGCAAAAACAGGGGGCCCTACAATGAGCAGTTCTTC
TRBV5-1	NA	TRBD1	TRBJ1-2	CASSLEGTAPYGYTF	TGCGCCAGCAGCTTGGAGGGGACAGCCCCCTATGGCTACACCTTC
TRBV18	NA	TRBD1	TRBJ2-5	CASSSGQVRQETQYF	TGTGCCAGCTCATCAGGACAGGTGCGCCAAGAGACCCAGTACTTC
TRBV11-2	NA	NA	TRBJ2-4	CASSSPGGERNIQYF	TGTGCCAGCAGCTCCCCCGGGGGAGAACGAAACATTCAGTACTTC
TRBV6-7	once	NA	TRBJ2-3	CASSSRPGENTDTQYF	TGTGCCAGCAGCTCCCGGCCGGGGGAAAACACAGATACGCAGTATTTT
TRBV5-4	NA	TRBD2	TRBJ2-1	CASSSPKGREGRGYNEQFF	TGTGCCAGCAGTAGCCCTAAAGGGCGGGAGGGCAGGGGATACAATGAGCAGTTCTTC
TRBV7-9	NA	NA	TRBJ1-1	CASRGGWMNTEAFF	TGTGCCAGCCGCGGGGGGTGGATGAACACTGAAGCTTTCTTT
TRBV12-5	NA	TRBD2	TRBJ2-1	CASKLAGGYNEQFF	TGTGCTAGTAAGCTAGCGGGAGGGTACAATGAGCAGTTCTTC
TRBV5-1	NA	NA	TRBJ1-2	CASSFRGDYGYTF	TGCGCCAGCAGCTTCAGGGGCGACTATGGCTACACCTTC
TRBV30	NA	TRBD2	TRBJ2-1	CALIAASGYNEQFF	TGTGCCTTAATCGCGGCTAGCGGATACAATGAGCAGTTCTTC
TRBV29-1	NA	NA	TRBJ2-1	CSVEDYAGSLGVQFF	TGCAGCGTTGAAGATTATGCAGGGTCCCTTGGAGTGCAGTTCTTC
TRBV7-2	NA	TRBD1	TRBJ1-5	CASSLPGTGSNQPQHF	TGTGCCAGCAGCTTACCCGGGACAGGGTCCAATCAGCCCCAGCATTTT
TRBV5-1	NA	NA	TRBJ1-1	CASSLEGRGNTEAFF	TGCGCCAGCAGCTTGGAGGGCAGGGGGAACACTGAAGCTTTCTTT
TRBV29-1	once	NA	TRBJ2-1	CSVVFDTGWDNEQFF	TGCAGCGTGGTTTTCGACACCGGTTGGGACAATGAGCAGTTCTTC
TRBV2	NA	NA	TRBJ2-2	CASGLNTGELFF	TGTGCCAGCGGTCTAAACACCGGGGAGCTGTTTTTT
TRBV30	NA	TRBD1	TRBJ2-7	CAWNRGSPLYEQYF	TGTGCCTGGAACAGGGGATCCCCCCTCTACGAGCAGTACTTC
TRBV7-9	NA	NA	TRBJ2-7	CSSSPRQAPYEQYF	TGTTCCAGCAGCCCTCGACAGGCTCCCTACGAGCAGTACTTC
TRBV6-1	NA	TRBD2	TRBJ2-7	CASSDTGTSGYYEQYF	TGTGCCAGCAGTGACACCGGGACTAGCGGGTACTACGAGCAGTACTTC
TRBV19	NA	NA	TRBJ1-5	CASSIPGEAQPQHF	TGTGCCAGTAGTATCCCGGGAGAGGCTCAGCCCCAGCATTTT
TRBV6-6	NA	TRBD2	TRBJ2-1	CASTKGGSSYNEQFF	TGTGCCAGCACTAAAGGCGGGAGTTCCTACAATGAGCAGTTCTTC
TRBV4-1	few	TRBD2	TRBJ2-1	CASSQKGAGDSSYNEQFF	TGCGCCAGCAGCCAAAAGGGAGCGGGAGATAGCTCCTACAATGAGCAGTTCTTC
TRBV5-6	NA	TRBD2	TRBJ2-1	CASSWSKGGLAGNNEQFF	TGTGCCAGCAGCTGGAGCAAGGGAGGACTAGCGGGTAACAATGAGCAGTTCTTC
TRBV27	NA	TRBD1	TRBJ2-5	CASSFQGAEGETQYF	TGTGCCAGCAGTTTCCAGGGGGCGGAGGGGGAGACCCAGTACTTC
TRBV18	NA	TRBD2	TRBJ2-3	CASSHTPGLAGEGDTQYF	TGTGCCAGCTCACACACTCCGGGACTAGCGGGAGAGGGGGATACGCAGTATTTT
TRBV13	NA	NA	TRBJ2-1	CASSLVLYEGDSGNEQFF	TGTGCCAGCAGCTTAGTCCTTTATGAGGGAGACTCGGGGAATGAGCAGTTCTTC
TRBV7-7	NA	TRBD2	TRBJ2-5	CASSYSGSEETQYF	TGTGCCAGCAGCTACAGCGGGAGCGAGGAGACCCAGTACTTC
TRBV30	NA	NA	TRBJ1-2	CAWSGSGCGYTF	TGTGCCTGGAGTGGTTCGGGGTGTGGCTACACCTTC
TRBV4-2	NA	NA	TRBJ2-3	CASSLLTPSTDTQYF	TGTGCCAGCAGCCTTCTGACACCTAGCACAGATACGCAGTATTTT
TRBV5-5	few	TRBD1	TRBJ1-2	CASSFQGGDYGYTF	TGTGCCAGCAGCTTCCAGGGGGGCGACTATGGCTACACCTTC
TRBV7-2	NA	NA	TRBJ2-7	CASSLDRSQQYF	TGTGCCAGCAGCTTAGATAGGAGCCAGCAGTACTTC
TRBV6-6	NA	TRBD2	TRBJ2-7	CASRYLAGNYEQYF	TGTGCCAGCAGATATCTAGCGGGGAATTACGAGCAGTACTTC
TRBV6-5	NA	TRBD1	TRBJ2-7	CASSYSWDRGVYEQYF	TGTGCCAGCAGTTACTCATGGGACAGGGGCGTATACGAGCAGTACTTC
TRBV7-9	NA	TRBD1	TRBJ2-1	CASSSRDRKYNEQFF	TGTGCCAGCAGCTCCCGGGACAGAAAGTACAATGAGCAGTTCTTC
TRBV6-5	NA	NA	TRBJ2-1	CASSYWRASYNEQFF	TGTGCCAGCAGTTACTGGCGGGCGTCCTACAATGAGCAGTTCTTC
TRBV5-1	NA	NA	TRBJ2-7	CASSLGRNEPYEQYF	TGCGCCAGCAGCTTGGGTAGAAACGAACCGTACGAGCAGTACTTC
TRBV18	NA	TRBD1	TRBJ1-6	CASSPTGVSGSPLHF	TGTGCCAGCTCACCAACAGGGGTTTCGGGGTCACCCCTCCACTTT
TRBV27	NA	NA	TRBJ2-5	CASSFASRETQYF	TGTGCCAGCAGTTTCGCTAGCCGGGAGACCCAGTACTTC
TRBV29-1	NA	NA	TRBJ2-7	CSVWDTAYEQYF	TGCAGCGTGTGGGACACGGCCTACGAGCAGTACTTC
TRBV13	once	TRBD2	TRBJ2-3	CASSSPLGLAGSDTQYF	TGTGCCAGCAGCTCCCCCCTCGGGCTAGCGGGTTCAGATACGCAGTATTTT
TRBV6-1	NA	TRBD1	TRBJ2-7	CASSGMTGAGSYEQYF	TGTGCCAGCAGTGGGATGACAGGGGCTGGATCCTACGAGCAGTACTTC
TRBV1	NA	NA	TRBJ1-5	CTSSQESLGRAGGNQPQHF	TGCACCAGCAGCCAAGAAAGTCTGGGCAGGGCGGGAGGCAATCAGCCCCAGCATTTT
TRBV7-9	once	NA	TRBJ2-1	CASSLRLGSGYNEQFF	TGTGCCAGCAGCTTAAGGCTGGGTAGCGGTTACAATGAGCAGTTCTTC
TRBV7-8	once	TRBD1	TRBJ1-4	CASSLDNTGGSEKLFF	TGTGCCAGCAGCTTAGATAACACAGGGGGCTCTGAAAAACTGTTTTTT
TRBV5-8	few	NA	TRBJ1-1	CASSADSFRGNTEAFF	TGTGCCAGCAGCGCTGACAGCTTCAGGGGGAACACTGAAGCTTTCTTT
TRBV7-2	NA	NA	TRBJ2-2	CASSPWGREITGELFF	TGTGCCAGCAGCCCCTGGGGAAGGGAGATCACCGGGGAGCTGTTTTTT
TRBV5-1	few	NA	TRBJ2-7	CASSDNYEQYF	TGCGCCAGCAGCGACAACTACGAGCAGTACTTC
TRBV27	NA	TRBD2	TRBJ2-1	CASSLLAGRNEQFF	TGTGCCAGCAGTCTCCTAGCGGGACGCAATGAGCAGTTCTTC
TRBV9	NA	TRBD1	TRBJ2-3	CASSVPRDRPSTDTQYF	TGTGCCAGCAGCGTCCCCCGGGACAGGCCTAGCACAGATACGCAGTATTTT